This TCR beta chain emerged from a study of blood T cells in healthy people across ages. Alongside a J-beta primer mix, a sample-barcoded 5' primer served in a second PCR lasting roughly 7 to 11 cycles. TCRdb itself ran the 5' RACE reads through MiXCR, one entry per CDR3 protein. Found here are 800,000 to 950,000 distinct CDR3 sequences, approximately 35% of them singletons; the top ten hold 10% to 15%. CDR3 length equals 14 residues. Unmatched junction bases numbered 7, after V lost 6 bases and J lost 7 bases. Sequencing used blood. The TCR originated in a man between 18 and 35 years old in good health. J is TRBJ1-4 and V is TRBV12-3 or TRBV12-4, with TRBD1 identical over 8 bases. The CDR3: CASSFDRGSEKLFF. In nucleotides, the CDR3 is TGTGCCAGCAGCTTTGACAGGGGTAGTGAAAAACTGTTTTTT.